This is a list of T cell receptor beta chains from one sample in a study of blood T cell repertoires in COVID-19. Here immunoSEQ multiplex PCR was the method, and the copy in TCRdb shows in-frame clones only, minus some. In the table there are some 180,000 clones, over 75% of which are singletons. Sample: peripheral blood. The receptors were sampled from a woman of 80 years or more with active or convalescent COVID-19. Both conserved end residues are part of each CDR3. A D gene is named only where the DNA matches it firmly. Expanded clones get a size class; other rows say once, few or many, or leave the size out.

J gene: TRBJ2-7; clone size: once; CDR3 length: 14; D gene: TRBD1; V gene: TRBV10-3; CDR3 DNA: TGTGCCACCTTCGGAGGGACAGGGTCCCACGAGCAGTACTTC; CDR3 protein: CATFGGTGSHEQYF
J gene: TRBJ2-3; clone size: once; CDR3 length: 15; D gene: TRBD1; V gene: TRBV14; CDR3 DNA: TGTGCCAGCAGCCCGGGGACAGGGGGCACAGATACGCAGTATTTT; CDR3 protein: CASSPGTGGTDTQYF
J gene: TRBJ1-1; clone size: -; CDR3 length: 15; D gene: -; V gene: TRBV5-4; CDR3 DNA: TGTGCCAGCAGCTTGGCAGAGGGGGTATACACTGAAGCTTTCTTT; CDR3 protein: CASSLAEGVYTEAFF
J gene: TRBJ1-1; clone size: -; CDR3 length: 14; D gene: -; V gene: TRBV28; CDR3 DNA: TGTGCCAGCACTACGGGGGGCGTAAGCACTGAAGCTTTCTTT; CDR3 protein: CASTTGGVSTEAFF
J gene: TRBJ1-2; clone size: -; CDR3 length: 12; D gene: -; V gene: TRBV29-1; CDR3 DNA: TGCAGCGTTGTTGACGGCCCTAGGGGCTACACCTTC; CDR3 protein: CSVVDGPRGYTF
J gene: TRBJ2-1; clone size: -; CDR3 length: 15; D gene: TRBD2; V gene: TRBV4-2; CDR3 DNA: TGTGCCAGCAGCCAGACCGGGACTACCGACAATGAGCAGTTCTTC; CDR3 protein: CASSQTGTTDNEQFF
J gene: TRBJ2-1; clone size: -; CDR3 length: 13; D gene: -; V gene: TRBV13; CDR3 DNA: TGTGCCAGCACTGTAGCCCGTTACAATGAGCAGTTCTTC; CDR3 protein: CASTVARYNEQFF
J gene: TRBJ2-3; clone size: -; CDR3 length: 17; D gene: TRBD2; V gene: TRBV28; CDR3 DNA: TGTGCCAGCAGCCGAACTCGACTAGCGGGGTACACAGATACGCAGTATTTT; CDR3 protein: CASSRTRLAGYTDTQYF
J gene: TRBJ2-7; clone size: -; CDR3 length: 14; D gene: TRBD1; V gene: TRBV3-1/TRBV3-2; CDR3 DNA: TGTGCCAGCAGCTCGGGACAGGGTGGCAGCGAGCAGTACTTC; CDR3 protein: CASSSGQGGSEQYF
J gene: TRBJ2-5; clone size: -; CDR3 length: 14; D gene: TRBD2; V gene: TRBV5-1; CDR3 DNA: TGCGCCAGCAGCTTCTCGCTAGCGGGAAAGACCCAGTACTTC; CDR3 protein: CASSFSLAGKTQYF
J gene: TRBJ1-5; clone size: -; CDR3 length: 13; D gene: -; V gene: TRBV6-5; CDR3 DNA: TGTGCCAGCAGGGATCAGGATTCTCAGCCCCAGCATTTT; CDR3 protein: CASRDQDSQPQHF
J gene: TRBJ2-3; clone size: -; CDR3 length: 15; D gene: TRBD1; V gene: TRBV5-1; CDR3 DNA: TGCGCCAGCAGCCTCGGGACAGGGATAACAGATACGCAGTATTTT; CDR3 protein: CASSLGTGITDTQYF
J gene: TRBJ2-1; clone size: -; CDR3 length: 18; D gene: TRBD2; V gene: TRBV5-1; CDR3 DNA: TGCGCCAGCAGCTTGGGCCCCGCTAGCGGGGGAGCCAGGGGTGAGCAGTTCTTC; CDR3 protein: CASSLGPASGGARGEQFF
J gene: TRBJ2-7; clone size: few; CDR3 length: 14; D gene: -; V gene: TRBV19; CDR3 DNA: TGTGCCAGTAGACGGGACACGAACGCCTACGAGCAGTACTTC; CDR3 protein: CASRRDTNAYEQYF
J gene: TRBJ2-5; clone size: -; CDR3 length: 14; D gene: -; V gene: TRBV28; CDR3 DNA: TGTGCCAGCAGTTCTCCGACAGTGTTGGAGACCCAGTACTTC; CDR3 protein: CASSSPTVLETQYF
J gene: TRBJ2-1; clone size: -; CDR3 length: 13; D gene: -; V gene: TRBV5-1; CDR3 DNA: TGCGCCAGCAGCTTGCGCTCCTACAATGAGCAGTTCTTC; CDR3 protein: CASSLRSYNEQFF
J gene: TRBJ1-3; clone size: -; CDR3 length: 15; D gene: TRBD1; V gene: TRBV2; CDR3 DNA: TGTGCCAGCAGCAACACAGGGGGATCTGGAAACACCATATATTTT; CDR3 protein: CASSNTGGSGNTIYF
J gene: TRBJ1-2; clone size: -; CDR3 length: 15; D gene: TRBD1; V gene: TRBV7-2; CDR3 DNA: TGTGCCAGCAGCTCGGACAGGGGACCCATCTATGGCTACACCTTC; CDR3 protein: CASSSDRGPIYGYTF
J gene: TRBJ1-5; clone size: -; CDR3 length: 15; D gene: -; V gene: TRBV3-1/TRBV3-2; CDR3 DNA: TGTGCCAGCAGCCAAGATCAGGGTTGGAATCAGCCCCAGCATTTT; CDR3 protein: CASSQDQGWNQPQHF
J gene: TRBJ1-3; clone size: -; CDR3 length: 16; D gene: TRBD1; V gene: TRBV18; CDR3 DNA: TGTGCCAGCTTGGAGACAGGGTCCGGGTCCGGAAACACCATATATTTT; CDR3 protein: CASLETGSGSGNTIYF
J gene: TRBJ2-7; clone size: -; CDR3 length: 13; D gene: TRBD1; V gene: TRBV5-1; CDR3 DNA: TGCGCCAGCAGCCTCCAGGGGGCGTCTCTGCAGTACTTC; CDR3 protein: CASSLQGASLQYF
J gene: TRBJ2-2; clone size: -; CDR3 length: 18; D gene: TRBD2; V gene: TRBV7-2; CDR3 DNA: TGTGCCAGCAGCTTACATGGGACTAGATCCTCGAACACCGGGGAGCTGTTTTTT; CDR3 protein: CASSLHGTRSSNTGELFF
J gene: TRBJ2-2; clone size: -; CDR3 length: 16; D gene: -; V gene: TRBV7-8; CDR3 DNA: TGTGCCAGCAGCCGTAGGGCGGCAGGGGGGACCGGGGAGCTGTTTTTT; CDR3 protein: CASSRRAAGGTGELFF
J gene: TRBJ2-7; clone size: -; CDR3 length: 13; D gene: -; V gene: TRBV5-6; CDR3 DNA: TGTGCCAGCAGGGAGGCGTCCTCCTACGAGCAGTACTTC; CDR3 protein: CASREASSYEQYF
J gene: TRBJ2-1; clone size: -; CDR3 length: 16; D gene: TRBD1; V gene: TRBV7-6; CDR3 DNA: TGTGCCAGCAGCTTAAATTCACCGGGACAGAGCAATGAGCAGTTCTTC; CDR3 protein: CASSLNSPGQSNEQFF
J gene: TRBJ1-5; clone size: -; CDR3 length: 15; D gene: TRBD1; V gene: TRBV20-1; CDR3 DNA: TGCAGTGCTAGTTCCGGGACAGGGAGGAATCAGCCCCAGCATTTT; CDR3 protein: CSASSGTGRNQPQHF
J gene: TRBJ2-7; clone size: -; CDR3 length: 15; D gene: TRBD1; V gene: TRBV5-1; CDR3 DNA: TGCGCCAGCAGCTTGATGACAGGGGGGGTCCACGAGCAGTACTTC; CDR3 protein: CASSLMTGGVHEQYF
J gene: TRBJ2-3; clone size: -; CDR3 length: 14; D gene: -; V gene: TRBV19; CDR3 DNA: TGTGCCACCGTCGGGGGGCAGTTGACAGATACGCAGTATTTT; CDR3 protein: CATVGGQLTDTQYF
J gene: TRBJ1-4; clone size: -; CDR3 length: 13; D gene: -; V gene: TRBV6-1; CDR3 DNA: TGTGCCAGCAGTGAAGCCCCCTCTGAAAAACTGTTTTTT; CDR3 protein: CASSEAPSEKLFF
J gene: TRBJ1-6; clone size: -; CDR3 length: 15; D gene: -; V gene: TRBV7-6; CDR3 DNA: TGTGCCAGCAGCTTATCACCAGGGTCGAATTCACCCCTCCACTTT; CDR3 protein: CASSLSPGSNSPLHF
J gene: TRBJ1-6; clone size: -; CDR3 length: 15; D gene: -; V gene: TRBV7-9; CDR3 DNA: TGTGCCAGCAGCTTAGCACCGGGTTCGAATTCACCCCTCCACTTT; CDR3 protein: CASSLAPGSNSPLHF
J gene: TRBJ2-3; clone size: -; CDR3 length: 16; D gene: TRBD1; V gene: TRBV15; CDR3 DNA: TGTGCCACCAGCAGAGGCGGACAGGCGAGCACAGATACGCAGTATTTT; CDR3 protein: CATSRGGQASTDTQYF
J gene: TRBJ1-2; clone size: -; CDR3 length: 15; D gene: TRBD1; V gene: TRBV30; CDR3 DNA: TGTGCCTGGAGTATACCACAGGGGGCGAGGAATGGCTACACCTTC; CDR3 protein: CAWSIPQGARNGYTF
J gene: TRBJ1-4; clone size: -; CDR3 length: 15; D gene: -; V gene: TRBV2; CDR3 DNA: TGTGCCAGCGCTTCCCCCCGGGGAGGGGGTGAAAAACTGTTTTTT; CDR3 protein: CASASPRGGGEKLFF
J gene: TRBJ2-1; clone size: -; CDR3 length: 15; D gene: -; V gene: TRBV4-1; CDR3 DNA: TGCGCCAGCAGCCAAGACCCGGACAGTCTTGATGAGCAGTTCTTC; CDR3 protein: CASSQDPDSLDEQFF
J gene: TRBJ2-5; clone size: -; CDR3 length: 15; D gene: TRBD1; V gene: TRBV5-1; CDR3 DNA: TGCGCCAGCAGCGGTGACAGGGGAGGACAAGAGACCCAGTACTTC; CDR3 protein: CASSGDRGGQETQYF
J gene: TRBJ1-1; clone size: once; CDR3 length: 14; D gene: -; V gene: TRBV2; CDR3 DNA: TGTGCCAGCACCCCCGGCTCGGGGAACACTGAAGCTTTCTTT; CDR3 protein: CASTPGSGNTEAFF
J gene: TRBJ2-3; clone size: -; CDR3 length: 14; D gene: TRBD2; V gene: TRBV19; CDR3 DNA: TGTGCCAGTACGGCGCGGGGGGTCGCAGATACGCAGTATTTT; CDR3 protein: CASTARGVADTQYF
J gene: TRBJ1-5; clone size: -; CDR3 length: 17; D gene: -; V gene: TRBV7-8; CDR3 DNA: TGTGCCAGCAGCTTAGTAATCGGACAGACTGGGGGTCAGCCCCAGCATTTT; CDR3 protein: CASSLVIGQTGGQPQHF
J gene: TRBJ1-1; clone size: -; CDR3 length: 14; D gene: TRBD1; V gene: TRBV5-1; CDR3 DNA: TGCGCCAGCAGCCAGGACAGGGGGGGCACTGAAGCTTTCTTT; CDR3 protein: CASSQDRGGTEAFF
J gene: TRBJ2-7; clone size: -; CDR3 length: 12; D gene: -; V gene: TRBV10-3; CDR3 DNA: TGTGCCATCAGTGAGCAGGGTCCCGAGCAGTACTTC; CDR3 protein: CAISEQGPEQYF
J gene: TRBJ2-3; clone size: -; CDR3 length: 14; D gene: -; V gene: TRBV7-6; CDR3 DNA: TGTGCCAGCAGCTCGGAGCCAGGGACAGATACGCAGTATTTT; CDR3 protein: CASSSEPGTDTQYF
J gene: TRBJ2-3; clone size: -; CDR3 length: 14; D gene: TRBD2; V gene: TRBV5-6; CDR3 DNA: TGTGCCAGCAGCTTAGGACTAGTCACAGATACGCAGTATTTT; CDR3 protein: CASSLGLVTDTQYF
J gene: TRBJ1-1; clone size: -; CDR3 length: 18; D gene: -; V gene: TRBV2; CDR3 DNA: TGTGCCAGCAGTGTACAGACAGGCCTTAGCATCATGAACACTGAAGCTTTCTTT; CDR3 protein: CASSVQTGLSIMNTEAFF
J gene: TRBJ1-1; clone size: -; CDR3 length: 13; D gene: -; V gene: TRBV12-3/TRBV12-4; CDR3 DNA: TGTGCCAGCAGTTTGTACAAGAACACTGAAGCTTTCTTT; CDR3 protein: CASSLYKNTEAFF
J gene: TRBJ2-7; clone size: -; CDR3 length: 13; D gene: -; V gene: TRBV11-3; CDR3 DNA: TGTGCCAGCAGCCGAGGCGCTGAGGTGGAGCAGTACTTC; CDR3 protein: CASSRGAEVEQYF
J gene: TRBJ1-4; clone size: few; CDR3 length: 16; D gene: TRBD1; V gene: TRBV6-5; CDR3 DNA: TGTGCCAGCAGTTACTCTACGGGACAGGGAAATGAAAAACTGTTTTTT; CDR3 protein: CASSYSTGQGNEKLFF
J gene: TRBJ2-7; clone size: -; CDR3 length: 14; D gene: TRBD1; V gene: TRBV6-5; CDR3 DNA: TGTGCCAGCAGGTCCGGGACAGGGGCCTACGAGCAGTACTTC; CDR3 protein: CASRSGTGAYEQYF
J gene: TRBJ1-2; clone size: -; CDR3 length: 13; D gene: -; V gene: TRBV28; CDR3 DNA: TGTGCCAGCACCCCGAGGGAGTTTTTAGGCTACACCTTC; CDR3 protein: CASTPREFLGYTF
J gene: TRBJ2-3; clone size: -; CDR3 length: 15; D gene: -; V gene: TRBV28; CDR3 DNA: TGTGCCAGCAGTTTACAACAGGCAGGCACAGATACGCAGTATTTT; CDR3 protein: CASSLQQAGTDTQYF
J gene: TRBJ2-1; clone size: -; CDR3 length: 14; D gene: -; V gene: TRBV7-5; CDR3 DNA: TGTGCCAGAAGCCATTCGTTCCTATCTGAGGAGGGGTTCTTC; CDR3 protein: CARSHSFLSEEGFF
J gene: TRBJ2-5; clone size: -; CDR3 length: 15; D gene: TRBD2; V gene: TRBV7-2; CDR3 DNA: TGTGCCAGCAGCTTACGGCGGGGGGGCTGGGAGACCCAGTACTTC; CDR3 protein: CASSLRRGGWETQYF
J gene: TRBJ1-2; clone size: -; CDR3 length: 14; D gene: TRBD1; V gene: TRBV2; CDR3 DNA: TGTGCCAGCATGGGGACAGGAGCTTACTATGGCTACACCTTC; CDR3 protein: CASMGTGAYYGYTF
J gene: TRBJ1-2; clone size: -; CDR3 length: 15; D gene: -; V gene: TRBV9; CDR3 DNA: TGTGCCAGCAGCGTAGAGGGCCAGGGGTACTATGGCTACACCTTC; CDR3 protein: CASSVEGQGYYGYTF
J gene: TRBJ2-2; clone size: once; CDR3 length: 12; D gene: -; V gene: TRBV30; CDR3 DNA: TGTGCCTGGATGCTAAACACCGGGGAGCTGTTTTTT; CDR3 protein: CAWMLNTGELFF